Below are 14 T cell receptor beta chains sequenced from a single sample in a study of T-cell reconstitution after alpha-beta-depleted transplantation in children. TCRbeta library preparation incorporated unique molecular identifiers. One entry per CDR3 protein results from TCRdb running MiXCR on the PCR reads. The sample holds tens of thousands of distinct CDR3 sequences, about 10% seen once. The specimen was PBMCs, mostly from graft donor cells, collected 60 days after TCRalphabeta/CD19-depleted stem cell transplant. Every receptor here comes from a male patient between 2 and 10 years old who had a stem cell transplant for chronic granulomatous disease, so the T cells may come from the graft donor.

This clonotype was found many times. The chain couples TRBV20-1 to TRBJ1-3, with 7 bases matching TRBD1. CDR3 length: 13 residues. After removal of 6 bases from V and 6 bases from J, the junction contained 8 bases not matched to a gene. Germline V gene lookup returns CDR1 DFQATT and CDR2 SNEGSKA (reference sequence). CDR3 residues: CSAIRQGANTIYF. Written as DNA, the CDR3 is TGCAGTGCCATACGACAGGGCGCAAACACCATATATTTT.

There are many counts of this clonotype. CDR3 region: CASSRELDTGELFF. The DNA of the CDR3 is TGTGCCAGCAGCCGGGAGCTTGACACCGGGGAGCTGTTTTTT. The chain carries TRBV7-9 and TRBJ2-2, with D possibly TRBD2 on 6 matching bases. Germline V gives CDR1 SEHNR, CDR2 FQNEAQ (reference sequence). V was cut by 5 bases and J by 3 bases, with 10 bases left in between. This CDR3 spans 14 amino acids.

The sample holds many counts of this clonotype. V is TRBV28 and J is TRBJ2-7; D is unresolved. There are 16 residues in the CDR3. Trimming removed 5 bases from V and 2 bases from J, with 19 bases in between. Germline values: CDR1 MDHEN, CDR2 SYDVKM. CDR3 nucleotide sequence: TGTGCCAGCAGTCCGCCGCGTTTTAGGCCTGCCTACGAGCAGTACTTC. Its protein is CASSPPRFRPAYEQYF.

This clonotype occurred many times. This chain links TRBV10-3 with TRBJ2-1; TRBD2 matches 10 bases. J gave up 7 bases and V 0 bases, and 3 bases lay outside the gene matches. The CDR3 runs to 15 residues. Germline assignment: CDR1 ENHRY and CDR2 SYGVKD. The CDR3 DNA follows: TGTGCCATCAGTGAGTCCAGCGGGAGGGGGAATGAGCAGTTCTTC. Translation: CAISESSGRGNEQFF.

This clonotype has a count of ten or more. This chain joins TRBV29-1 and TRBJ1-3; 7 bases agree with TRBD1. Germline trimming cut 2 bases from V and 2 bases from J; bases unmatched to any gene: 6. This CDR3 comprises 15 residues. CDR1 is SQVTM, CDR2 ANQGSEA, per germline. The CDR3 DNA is TGCAGCGTTGAATTGACAGGGTCTCCTGGAAACACCATATATTTT. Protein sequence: CSVELTGSPGNTIYF.

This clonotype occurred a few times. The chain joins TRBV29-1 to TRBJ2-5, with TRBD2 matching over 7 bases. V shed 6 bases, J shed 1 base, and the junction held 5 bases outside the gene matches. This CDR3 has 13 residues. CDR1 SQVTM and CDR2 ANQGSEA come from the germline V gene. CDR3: CSVDGTTQETQYF. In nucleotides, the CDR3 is TGCAGCGTAGACGGGACTACCCAAGAGACCCAGTACTTC.

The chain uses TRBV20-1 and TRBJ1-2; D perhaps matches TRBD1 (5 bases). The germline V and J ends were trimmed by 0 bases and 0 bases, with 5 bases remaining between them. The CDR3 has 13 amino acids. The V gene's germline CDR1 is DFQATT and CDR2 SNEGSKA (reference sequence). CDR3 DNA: TGCAGTGCTAGAGAGGGGGCTAACTATGGCTACACCTTC. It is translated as CSAREGANYGYTF.

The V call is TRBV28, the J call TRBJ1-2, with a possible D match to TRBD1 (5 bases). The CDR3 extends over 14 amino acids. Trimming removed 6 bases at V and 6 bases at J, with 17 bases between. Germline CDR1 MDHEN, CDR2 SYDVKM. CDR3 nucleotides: TGTGCCAGCAGGGAAATCGGGACGGCGCATGGCTACACCTTC. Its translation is CASREIGTAHGYTF.

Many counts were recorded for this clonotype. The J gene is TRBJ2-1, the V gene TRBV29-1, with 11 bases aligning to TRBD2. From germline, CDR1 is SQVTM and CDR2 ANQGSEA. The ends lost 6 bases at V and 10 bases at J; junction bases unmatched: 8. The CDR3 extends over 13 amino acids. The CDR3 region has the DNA TGCAGCGTGGCCGGACTAGCGGGTCGCGAGCAGTTCTTC. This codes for CSVAGLAGREQFF.

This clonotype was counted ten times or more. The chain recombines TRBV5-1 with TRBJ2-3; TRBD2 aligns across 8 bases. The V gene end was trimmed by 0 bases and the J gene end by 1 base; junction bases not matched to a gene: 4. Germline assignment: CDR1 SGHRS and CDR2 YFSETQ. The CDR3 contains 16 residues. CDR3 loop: CASSLEAGGRTDTQYF. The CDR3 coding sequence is TGCGCCAGCAGCTTGGAGGCGGGAGGTCGCACAGATACGCAGTATTTT.

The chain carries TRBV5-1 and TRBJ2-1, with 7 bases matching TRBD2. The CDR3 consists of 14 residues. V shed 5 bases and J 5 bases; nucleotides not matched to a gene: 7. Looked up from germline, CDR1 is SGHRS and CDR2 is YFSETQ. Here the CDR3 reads CASSWGGEDNEQFF. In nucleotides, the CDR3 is TGCGCCAGCAGTTGGGGGGGGGAAGACAATGAGCAGTTCTTC.

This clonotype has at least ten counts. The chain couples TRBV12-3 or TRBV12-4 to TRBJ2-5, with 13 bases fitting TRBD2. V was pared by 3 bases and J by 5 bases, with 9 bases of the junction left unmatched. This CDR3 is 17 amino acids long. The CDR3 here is CASSFRRTSGGSETQYF. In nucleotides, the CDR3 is TGTGCCAGCAGTTTCCGCCGGACTAGCGGGGGTAGTGAGACCCAGTACTTC.

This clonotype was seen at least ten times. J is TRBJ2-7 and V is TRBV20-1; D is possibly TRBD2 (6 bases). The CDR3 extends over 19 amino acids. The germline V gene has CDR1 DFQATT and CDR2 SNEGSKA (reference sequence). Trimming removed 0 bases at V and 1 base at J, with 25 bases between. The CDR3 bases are TGCAGTGCTAGAGATCAGAAACTAGAGGAGGGGTTAAGTTCCTACGAGCAGTACTTC. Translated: CSARDQKLEEGLSSYEQYF.

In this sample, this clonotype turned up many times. The CDR3 loop reads CAISVAPGLARRETQYF. DNA of the CDR3: TGTGCCATCAGTGTAGCACCGGGACTAGCGAGACGAGAGACCCAGTACTTC. This chain joins TRBV10-3 and TRBJ2-5; 10 bases match TRBD2. The length of the CDR3 is 17 residues. Germline V lookup: CDR1 ENHRY, CDR2 SYGVKD. V was clipped by 4 bases and J by 4 bases; unmatched bases: 12.